This TCR beta chain came from a study of blood T cell repertoires in COVID-19. Background on the study: Whether acute or convalescent, the COVID-19 samples came from the United States, Italy and Spain. T cells, B-cell-depleted T cells, or PBMCs supplied cDNA or gDNA.

V dropped 10 bases and J dropped 3 bases, with 27 bases sitting between them. Germline CDR1 reads SEHNR; CDR2 reads FQNEAQ (reference sequence). CDR3 size: 17 residues. In the original analysis: How many nucleated cells were present was estimated from reference gene primer amplification. Generated by immunoSEQ multiplex PCR, the TCRdb table keeps only in-frame clones and is missing some. That table supplies the V and J calls and clone size; D and trimming were determined from the DNA. The profile shows over 85,000 clones, 85% of them singletons. This receptor was taken from a man in his 60s with acute or convalescent COVID-19. The chain joins TRBV7-9 to TRBJ1-1; D might be TRBD1 (6 bases). The sample was peripheral blood. DNA of the CDR3: TGTGCCAAGACGCGGGGGGCTGGGTCCCATGAACACACTGAAGCTTTCTTT. Translation: CAKTRGAGSHEHTEAFF.